This TCR beta chain was sequenced for a study of tumor-infiltrating lymphocytes in primary liver carcinoma. Turning to this clonotype: Antigen unknown. One end of the junction is discordant with germline, which a read error may explain.

Whole-study results and caveats: Tumor top-250-clone fractions significantly exceeded those of blood (p = 0.039). Roughly 7.5-25% of top clones, and no more, occurred in all five tumor regions. Overlap in tumor-adjacent and tumor-blood pairs fell below that of tumor region pairs.

Co-extracted RNA and DNA came from around 20-30 mg of unsorted bulk tissue. Chronic HBV infection was present in the patients, who were treatment-naive. The CDR3 is made up of 15 amino acids. Germline V lookup: CDR1 MNHNS, CDR2 SASEGT. TCR beta cDNA was prepared out of roughly 500 ng total RNA by means of a constant-region primer. Three-round nested multiplex PCR performed with slightly modified ARM-PCR produced the TCR beta libraries. Use of TRBV1-TRBV30 forward primers with a C-beta reverse primer characterized the first two PCR rounds, which lasted around 11 cycles each. Using its own MiXCR run on the multiplex PCR reads, TCRdb lists one record per CDR3 protein. Of 40,000 to 60,000 distinct CDR3 sequences listed, less than 85% were seen once; the top ten hold 25% to 35%.

Input material: liver tumor tissue from sampling region 5. Noted subset: tumor region T5, tumor centre. This clonotype originated in a man aged 35 to 55 with primary liver carcinoma and hepatitis B virus infection. The rearrangement uses TRBV6-1 and TRBJ2-7; D is unclear. The CDR3 protein is CASSEPVRRFNEQYF. DNA of the CDR3: TGTGCTAGCAGTGAACCGGTACGCCGGTTCAACGAGCAGTACTTC.